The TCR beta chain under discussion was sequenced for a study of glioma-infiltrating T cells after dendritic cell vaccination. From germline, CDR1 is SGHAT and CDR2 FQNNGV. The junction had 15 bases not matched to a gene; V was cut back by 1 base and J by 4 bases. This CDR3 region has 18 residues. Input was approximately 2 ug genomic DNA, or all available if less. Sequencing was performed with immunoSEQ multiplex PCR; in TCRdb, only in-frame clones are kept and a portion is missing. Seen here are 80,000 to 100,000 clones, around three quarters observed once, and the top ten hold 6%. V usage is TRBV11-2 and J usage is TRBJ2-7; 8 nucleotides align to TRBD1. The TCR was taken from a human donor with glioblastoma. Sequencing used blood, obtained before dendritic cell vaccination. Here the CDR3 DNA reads TGTGCCAGCAGCTTAGGGGCAGGGGGCGGCGGACGTACTTACGAGCAGTACTTC. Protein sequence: CASSLGAGGGGRTYEQYF.